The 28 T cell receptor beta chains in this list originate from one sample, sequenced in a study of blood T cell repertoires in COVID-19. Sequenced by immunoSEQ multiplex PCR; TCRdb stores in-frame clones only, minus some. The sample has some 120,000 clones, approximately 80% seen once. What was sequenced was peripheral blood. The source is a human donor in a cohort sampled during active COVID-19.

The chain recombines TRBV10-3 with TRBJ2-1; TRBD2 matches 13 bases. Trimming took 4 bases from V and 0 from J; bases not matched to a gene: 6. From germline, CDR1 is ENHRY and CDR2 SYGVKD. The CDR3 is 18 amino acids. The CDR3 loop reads CAISAGTSGAHSYNEQFF. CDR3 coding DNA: TGTGCCATCAGTGCTGGGACTAGCGGGGCCCACTCCTACAATGAGCAGTTCTTC.

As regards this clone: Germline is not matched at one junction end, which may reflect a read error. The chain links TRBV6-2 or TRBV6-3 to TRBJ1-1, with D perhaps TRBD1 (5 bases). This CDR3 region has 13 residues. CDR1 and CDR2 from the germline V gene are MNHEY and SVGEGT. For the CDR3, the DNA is TGTGCCAGCAGTTACAGATCGGGCGGGACGGGTAATTTT. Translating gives CASSYRSGGTGNF.

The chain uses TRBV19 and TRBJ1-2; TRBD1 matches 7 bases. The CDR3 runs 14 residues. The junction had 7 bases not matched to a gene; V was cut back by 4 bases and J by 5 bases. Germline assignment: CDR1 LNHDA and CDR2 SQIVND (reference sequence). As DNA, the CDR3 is TGTGCCAGTAGTAAGGGACAGATTCTTTATGGCTACACCTTC. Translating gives CASSKGQILYGYTF.

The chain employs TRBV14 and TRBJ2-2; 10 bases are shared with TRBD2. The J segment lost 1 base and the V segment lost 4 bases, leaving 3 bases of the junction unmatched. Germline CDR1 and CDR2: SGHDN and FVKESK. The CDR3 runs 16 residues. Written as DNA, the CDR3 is TGTGCCAGCAGCCCGTCTAGCGGGGGGAACACCGGGGAGCTGTTTTTT. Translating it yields CASSPSSGGNTGELFF.

The CDR3 loop is CASSLALDSLDGGYTF. DNA of the CDR3: TGCGCCAGCAGCCTGGCCCTGGACAGCCTTGATGGTGGCTACACCTTC. This rearrangement joins TRBV5-1 to TRBJ1-2, with D possibly being TRBD1 (6 bases). The CDR3 has 16 amino acids. V dropped 4 bases and J dropped 7 bases, with 23 bases sitting between them. Germline V gene data show CDR1 as SGHRS and CDR2 as YFSETQ.

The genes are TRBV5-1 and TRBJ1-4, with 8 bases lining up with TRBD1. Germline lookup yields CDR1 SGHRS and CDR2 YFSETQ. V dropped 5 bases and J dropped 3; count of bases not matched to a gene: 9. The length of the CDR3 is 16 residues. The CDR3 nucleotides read TGCGCCAGCAGGCTATCAGGGGGCGCGTCTAATGAAAAACTGTTTTTT. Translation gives CASRLSGGASNEKLFF.

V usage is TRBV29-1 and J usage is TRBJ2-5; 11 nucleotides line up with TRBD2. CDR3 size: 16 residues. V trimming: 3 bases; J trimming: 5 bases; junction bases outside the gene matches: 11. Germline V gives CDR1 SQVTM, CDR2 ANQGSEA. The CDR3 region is CSVEVGSGGAWETQYF. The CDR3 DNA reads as TGCAGCGTTGAGGTCGGTAGCGGGGGGGCCTGGGAGACCCAGTACTTC.

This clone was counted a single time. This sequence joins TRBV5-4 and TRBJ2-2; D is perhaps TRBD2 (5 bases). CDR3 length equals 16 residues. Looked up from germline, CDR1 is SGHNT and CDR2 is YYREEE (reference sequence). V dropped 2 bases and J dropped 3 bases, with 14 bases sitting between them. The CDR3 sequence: CASSFGLGGYTGELFF. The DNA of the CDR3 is TGTGCCAGCAGCTTTGGACTCGGCGGATACACCGGGGAGCTGTTTTTT.

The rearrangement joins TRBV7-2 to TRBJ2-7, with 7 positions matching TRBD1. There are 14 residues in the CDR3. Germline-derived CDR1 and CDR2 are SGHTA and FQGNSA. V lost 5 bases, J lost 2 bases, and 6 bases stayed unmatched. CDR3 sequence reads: CASSPTTGTYEQYF. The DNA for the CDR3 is TGTGCCAGCAGCCCGACGACAGGGACCTACGAGCAGTACTTC. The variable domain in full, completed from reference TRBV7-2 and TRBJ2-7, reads GAGVSQSPSNKVTEKGKDVELRCDPISGHTALYWYRQSLGQGLEFLIYFQGNSAPDKSGLPSDRFSAERTGGSVSTLTIQRTQQEDSAVYLCASSPTTGTYEQYFGPGTRLTVT.

This CDR3 reads CASSSGGETQYF. In nucleotides, the CDR3 is TGTGCCAGCAGCTCAGGGGGTGAGACCCAGTACTTC. The genes are TRBV11-2 and TRBJ2-5, with TRBD1 matching over 7 bases. Germline assignment: CDR1 SGHAT and CDR2 FQNNGV. V lost 4 bases, J lost 5 bases, and 1 base stayed unmatched. The CDR3 covers 12 residues.

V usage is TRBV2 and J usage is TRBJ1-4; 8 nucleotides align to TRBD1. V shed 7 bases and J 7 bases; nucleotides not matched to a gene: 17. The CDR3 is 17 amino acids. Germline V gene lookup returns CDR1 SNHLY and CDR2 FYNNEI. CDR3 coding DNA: TGTGCCAGCATCCTAGACAGGGGAAGGGGTAACGGTGAAAAACTGTTTTTT. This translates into CASILDRGRGNGEKLFF. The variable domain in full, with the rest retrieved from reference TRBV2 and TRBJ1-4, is EPEVTQTPSHQVTQMGQEVILRCVPISNHLYFYWYRQILGQKVEFLVSFYNNEISEKSEIFDDQFSVERPDGSNFTLKIRSTKLEDSAMYFCASILDRGRGNGEKLFFGSGTQLSVL.

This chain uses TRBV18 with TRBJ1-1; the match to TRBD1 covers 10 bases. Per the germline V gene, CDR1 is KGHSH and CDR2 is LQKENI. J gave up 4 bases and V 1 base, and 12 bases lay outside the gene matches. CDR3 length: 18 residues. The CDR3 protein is CASSPLETGGRQSTEAFF. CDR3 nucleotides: TGTGCCAGCTCACCACTTGAGACAGGGGGCCGGCAAAGCACTGAAGCTTTCTTT.

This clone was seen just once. The CDR3 protein is CAWSAMARPQHF. The DNA of the CDR3 is TGTGCCTGGAGTGCCATGGCAAGGCCCCAGCATTTT. The chain combines TRBV30 with TRBJ1-5; D not resolved. Trimming cost V 1 base and J 9 bases, with 10 bases left between them. Germline CDR1 reads GTSNPN; CDR2 reads SVGIG (reference sequence). This CDR3 contains 12 residues.

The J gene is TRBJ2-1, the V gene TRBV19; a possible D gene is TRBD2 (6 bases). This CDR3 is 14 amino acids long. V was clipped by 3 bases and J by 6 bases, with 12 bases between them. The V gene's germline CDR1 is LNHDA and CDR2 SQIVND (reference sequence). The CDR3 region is CASSIRGSLNEQFF. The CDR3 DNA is TGTGCCAGTAGTATCCGGGGGTCCCTCAATGAGCAGTTCTTC.

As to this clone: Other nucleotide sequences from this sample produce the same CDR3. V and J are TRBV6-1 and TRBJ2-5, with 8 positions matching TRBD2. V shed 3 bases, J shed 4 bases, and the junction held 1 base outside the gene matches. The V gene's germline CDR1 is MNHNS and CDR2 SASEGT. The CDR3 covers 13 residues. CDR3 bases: TGTGCCAGCAGTGAGGCGGGGGGAGAGACCCAGTACTTC. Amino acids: CASSEAGGETQYF.

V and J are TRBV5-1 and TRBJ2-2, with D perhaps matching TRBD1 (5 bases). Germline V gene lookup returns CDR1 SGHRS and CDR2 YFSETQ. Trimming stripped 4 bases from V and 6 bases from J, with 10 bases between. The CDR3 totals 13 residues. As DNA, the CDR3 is TGCGCCAGCAGCGCCAGGGTAGCCGGGGAGCTGTTTTTT. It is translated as CASSARVAGELFF.

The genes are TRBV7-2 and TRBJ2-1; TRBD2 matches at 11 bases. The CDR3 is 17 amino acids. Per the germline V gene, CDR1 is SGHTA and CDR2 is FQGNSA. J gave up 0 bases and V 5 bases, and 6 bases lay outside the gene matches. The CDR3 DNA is TGTGCCAGCAGCCCACTAGCGGGGGTGAGCTCCTACAATGAGCAGTTCTTC. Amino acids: CASSPLAGVSSYNEQFF.

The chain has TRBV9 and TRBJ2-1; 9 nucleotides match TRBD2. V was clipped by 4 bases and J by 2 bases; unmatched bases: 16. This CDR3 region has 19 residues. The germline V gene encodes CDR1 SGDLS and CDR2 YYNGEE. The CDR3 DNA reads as TGTGCCAGCAGCCGCTCGACTAGCGGTGCGTCCAACCCCTACAATGAGCAGTTCTTC. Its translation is CASSRSTSGASNPYNEQFF. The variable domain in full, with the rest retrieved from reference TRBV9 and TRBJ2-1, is DSGVTQTPKHLITATGQRVTLRCSPRSGDLSVYWYQQSLDQGLQFLIQYYNGEERAKGNILERFSAQQFPDLHSELNLSSLELGDSALYFCASSRSTSGASNPYNEQFFGPGTRLTVL.

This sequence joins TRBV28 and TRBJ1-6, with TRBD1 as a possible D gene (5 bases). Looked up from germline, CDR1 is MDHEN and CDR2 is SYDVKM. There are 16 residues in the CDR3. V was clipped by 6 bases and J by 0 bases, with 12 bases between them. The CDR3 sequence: CASSLGGSSYNSPLHF. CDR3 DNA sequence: TGTGCCAGCAGCCTGGGGGGTAGCTCCTATAATTCACCCCTCCACTTT.

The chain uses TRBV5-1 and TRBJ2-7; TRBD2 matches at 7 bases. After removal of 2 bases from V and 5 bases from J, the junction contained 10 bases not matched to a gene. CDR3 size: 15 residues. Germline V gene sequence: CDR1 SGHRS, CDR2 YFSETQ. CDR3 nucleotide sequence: TGCGCCAGCAGCTTAACCGGGACTACACCCAACGAGCAGTACTTC. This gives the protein CASSLTGTTPNEQYF. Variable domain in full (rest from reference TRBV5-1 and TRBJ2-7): KAGVTQTPRYLIKTRGQQVTLSCSPISGHRSVSWYQQTPGQGLQFLFEYFSETQRNKGNFPGRFSGRQFSNSRSEMNVSTLELGDSALYLCASSLTGTTPNEQYFGPGTRLTVT.

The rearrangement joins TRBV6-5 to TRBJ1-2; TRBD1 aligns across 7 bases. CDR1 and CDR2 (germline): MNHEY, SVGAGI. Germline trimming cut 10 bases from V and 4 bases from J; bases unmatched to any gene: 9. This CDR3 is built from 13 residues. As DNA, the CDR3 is TGTGCCACCGGGACAGACCTCTCCTATGGCTACACCTTC. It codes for CATGTDLSYGYTF.

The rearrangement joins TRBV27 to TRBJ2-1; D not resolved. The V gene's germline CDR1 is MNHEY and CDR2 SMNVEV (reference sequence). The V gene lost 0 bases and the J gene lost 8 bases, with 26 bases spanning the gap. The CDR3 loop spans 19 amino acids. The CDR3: CASSLSDGWRTPVAHEQFF. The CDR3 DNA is TGTGCCAGCAGTTTATCGGATGGTTGGAGAACGCCGGTTGCTCATGAGCAGTTCTTC.

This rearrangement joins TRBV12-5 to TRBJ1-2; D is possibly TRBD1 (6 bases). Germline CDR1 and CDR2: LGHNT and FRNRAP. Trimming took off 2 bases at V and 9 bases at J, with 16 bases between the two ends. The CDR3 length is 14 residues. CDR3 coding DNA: TGTGCTAGTGGTTTGAGGGACATCGGATCGAGCTACACCTTC. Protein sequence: CASGLRDIGSSYTF.

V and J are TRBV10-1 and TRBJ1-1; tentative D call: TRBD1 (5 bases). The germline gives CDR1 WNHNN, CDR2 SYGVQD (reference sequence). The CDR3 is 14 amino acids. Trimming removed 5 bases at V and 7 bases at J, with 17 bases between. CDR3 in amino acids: CASSPWGGAGEAFF. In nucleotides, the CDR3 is TGCGCCAGCAGTCCGTGGGGGGGTGCTGGTGAAGCTTTCTTT.

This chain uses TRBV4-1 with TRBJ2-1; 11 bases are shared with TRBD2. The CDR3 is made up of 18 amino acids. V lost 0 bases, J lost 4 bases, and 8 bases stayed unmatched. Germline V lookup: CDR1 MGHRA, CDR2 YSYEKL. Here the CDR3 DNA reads TGCGCCAGCAGCCAAGATCCCTGGACTAGCGGGCAATACAATGAGCAGTTCTTC. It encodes CASSQDPWTSGQYNEQFF.

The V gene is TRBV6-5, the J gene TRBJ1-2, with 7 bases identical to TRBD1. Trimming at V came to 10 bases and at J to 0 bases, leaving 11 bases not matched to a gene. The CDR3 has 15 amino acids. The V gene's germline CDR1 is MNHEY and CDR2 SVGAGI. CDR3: CATVTGDNTNYGYTF. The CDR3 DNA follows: TGTGCCACAGTCACAGGGGACAATACTAACTATGGCTACACCTTC.

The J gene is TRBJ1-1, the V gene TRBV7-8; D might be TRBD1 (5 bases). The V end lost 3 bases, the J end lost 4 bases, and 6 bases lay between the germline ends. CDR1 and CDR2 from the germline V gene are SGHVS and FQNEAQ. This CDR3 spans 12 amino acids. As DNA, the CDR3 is TGTGCCAGCAGCTTCCAGGGCACTGAAGCTTTCTTT. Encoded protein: CASSFQGTEAFF.

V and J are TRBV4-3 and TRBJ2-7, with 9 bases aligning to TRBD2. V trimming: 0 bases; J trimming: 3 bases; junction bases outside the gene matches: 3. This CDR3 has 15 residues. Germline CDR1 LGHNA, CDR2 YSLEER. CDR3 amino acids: CASSQELAGHYEQYF. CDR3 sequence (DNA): TGCGCCAGCAGCCAAGAACTAGCGGGTCACTACGAGCAGTACTTC.